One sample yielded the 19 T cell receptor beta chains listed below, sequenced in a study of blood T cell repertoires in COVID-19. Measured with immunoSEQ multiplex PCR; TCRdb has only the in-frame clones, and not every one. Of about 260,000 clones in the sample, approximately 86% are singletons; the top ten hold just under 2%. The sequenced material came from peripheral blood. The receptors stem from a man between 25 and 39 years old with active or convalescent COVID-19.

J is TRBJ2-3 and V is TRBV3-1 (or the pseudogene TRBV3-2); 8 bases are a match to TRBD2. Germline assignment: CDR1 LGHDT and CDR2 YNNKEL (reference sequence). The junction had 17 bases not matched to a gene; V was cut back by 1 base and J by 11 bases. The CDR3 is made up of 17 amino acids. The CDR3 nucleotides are TGTGCCAGCAGCCAAGCGGAGCTTAGCGGGGACCGTATGAGGCAGTATTTT. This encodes CASSQAELSGDRMRQYF.

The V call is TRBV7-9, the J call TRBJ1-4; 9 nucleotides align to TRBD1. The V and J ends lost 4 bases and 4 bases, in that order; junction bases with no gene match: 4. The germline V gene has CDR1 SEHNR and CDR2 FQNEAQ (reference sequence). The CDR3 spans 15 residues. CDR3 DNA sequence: TGTGCCAGCAGCTCCCCGGGACAGGGTAATGAAAAACTGTTTTTT. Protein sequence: CASSSPGQGNEKLFF.

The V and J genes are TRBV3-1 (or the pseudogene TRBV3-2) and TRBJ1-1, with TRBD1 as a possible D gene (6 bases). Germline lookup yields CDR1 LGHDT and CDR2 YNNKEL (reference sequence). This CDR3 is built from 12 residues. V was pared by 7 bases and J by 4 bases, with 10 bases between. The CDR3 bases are TGTGCCAGCAAACAGGGCCCCACTGAAGCTTTCTTT. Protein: CASKQGPTEAFF.

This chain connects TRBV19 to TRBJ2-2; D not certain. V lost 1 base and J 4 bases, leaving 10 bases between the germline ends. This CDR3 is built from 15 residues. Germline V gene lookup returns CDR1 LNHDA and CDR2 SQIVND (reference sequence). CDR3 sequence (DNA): TGTGCCAGTAGTATAGCCCCAGGAATCACCGGGGAGCTGTTTTTT. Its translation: CASSIAPGITGELFF.

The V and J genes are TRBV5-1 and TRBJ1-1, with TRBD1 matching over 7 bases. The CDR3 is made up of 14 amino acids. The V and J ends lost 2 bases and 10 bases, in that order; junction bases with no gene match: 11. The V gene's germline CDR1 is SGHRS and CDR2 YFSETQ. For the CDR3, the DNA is TGCGCCAGCAGCTTATCGCTTGACAGGGAACCAGCTTTCTTT. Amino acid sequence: CASSLSLDREPAFF.

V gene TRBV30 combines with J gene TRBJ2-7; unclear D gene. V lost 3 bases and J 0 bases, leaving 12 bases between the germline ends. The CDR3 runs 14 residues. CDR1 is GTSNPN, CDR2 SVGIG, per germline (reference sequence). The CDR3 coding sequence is TGTGCCTGGAGGACACAGTCATACTCCTACGAGCAGTACTTC. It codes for CAWRTQSYSYEQYF. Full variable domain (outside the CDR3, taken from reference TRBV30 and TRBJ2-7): SQTIHQWPATLVQPVGSPLSLECTVEGTSNPNLYWYRQAAGRGLQLLFYSVGIGQISSEVPQNLSASRPQDRQFILSSKKLLLSDSGFYLCAWRTQSYSYEQYFGPGTRLTVT.

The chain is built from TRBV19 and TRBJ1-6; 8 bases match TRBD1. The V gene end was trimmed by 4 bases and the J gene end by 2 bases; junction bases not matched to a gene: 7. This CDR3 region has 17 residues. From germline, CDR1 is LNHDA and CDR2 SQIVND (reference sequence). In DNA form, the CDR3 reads TGTGCCAGTAGTAACCTACGACAGGGGACCTATAATTCACCCCTCCACTTT. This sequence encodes CASSNLRQGTYNSPLHF.

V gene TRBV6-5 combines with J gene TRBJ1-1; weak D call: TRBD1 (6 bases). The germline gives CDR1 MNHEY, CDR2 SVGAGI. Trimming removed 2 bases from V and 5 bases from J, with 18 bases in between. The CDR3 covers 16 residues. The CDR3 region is CASSYGGARVETEAFF. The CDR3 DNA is TGTGCCAGCAGTTACGGGGGGGCGCGGGTGGAGACTGAAGCTTTCTTT.

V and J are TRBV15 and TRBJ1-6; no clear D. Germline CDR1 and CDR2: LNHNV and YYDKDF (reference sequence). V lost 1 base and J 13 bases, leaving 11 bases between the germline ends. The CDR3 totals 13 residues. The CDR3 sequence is CATSRVSPSPLHF. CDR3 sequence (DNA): TGTGCCACCAGCAGAGTTAGTCCCTCCCCCCTCCACTTT.

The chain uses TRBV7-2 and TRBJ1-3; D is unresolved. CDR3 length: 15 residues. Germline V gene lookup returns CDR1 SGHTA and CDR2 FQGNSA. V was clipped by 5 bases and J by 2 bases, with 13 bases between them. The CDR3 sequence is CASSLDLLAGNTIYF. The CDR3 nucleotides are TGTGCCAGCAGCCTGGACTTACTCGCTGGAAACACCATATATTTT.

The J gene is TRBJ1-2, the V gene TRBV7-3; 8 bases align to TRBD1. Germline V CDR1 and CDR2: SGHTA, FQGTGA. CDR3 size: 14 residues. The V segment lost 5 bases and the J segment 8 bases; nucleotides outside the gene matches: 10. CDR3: CASSTAQGAGGYTF. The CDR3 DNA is TGTGCCAGCAGCACCGCCCAGGGGGCGGGGGGCTACACCTTC.

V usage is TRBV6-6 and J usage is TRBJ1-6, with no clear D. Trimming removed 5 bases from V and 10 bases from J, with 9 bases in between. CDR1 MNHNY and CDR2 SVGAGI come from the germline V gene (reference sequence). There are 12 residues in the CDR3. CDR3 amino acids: CASSRDKSPLHF. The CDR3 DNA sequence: TGTGCCAGCAGTCGCGACAAGTCACCCCTCCACTTT.

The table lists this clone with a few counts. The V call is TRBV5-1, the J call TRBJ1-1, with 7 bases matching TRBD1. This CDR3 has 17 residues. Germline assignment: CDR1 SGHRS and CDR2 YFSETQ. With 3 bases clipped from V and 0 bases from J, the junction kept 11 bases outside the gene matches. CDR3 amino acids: CASSSRAGTEMNTEAFF. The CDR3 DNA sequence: TGCGCCAGCAGCTCGCGCGCCGGGACAGAGATGAACACTGAAGCTTTCTTT. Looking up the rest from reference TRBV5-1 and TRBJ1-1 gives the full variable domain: KAGVTQTPRYLIKTRGQQVTLSCSPISGHRSVSWYQQTPGQGLQFLFEYFSETQRNKGNFPGRFSGRQFSNSRSEMNVSTLELGDSALYLCASSSRAGTEMNTEAFFGQGTRLTVV.

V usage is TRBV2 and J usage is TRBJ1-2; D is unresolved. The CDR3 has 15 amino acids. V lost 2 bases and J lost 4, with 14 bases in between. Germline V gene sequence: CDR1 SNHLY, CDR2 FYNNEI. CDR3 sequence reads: CASSESGEWGYGYTF. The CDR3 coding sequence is TGTGCCAGCAGTGAATCCGGGGAATGGGGCTATGGCTACACCTTC.

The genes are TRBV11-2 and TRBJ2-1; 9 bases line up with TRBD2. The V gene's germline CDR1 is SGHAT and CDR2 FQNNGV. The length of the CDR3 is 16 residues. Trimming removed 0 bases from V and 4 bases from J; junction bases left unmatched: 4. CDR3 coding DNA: TGTGCCAGCAGCTTAGATGGCGGGGGGGGATACAATGAGCAGTTCTTC. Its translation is CASSLDGGGGYNEQFF.

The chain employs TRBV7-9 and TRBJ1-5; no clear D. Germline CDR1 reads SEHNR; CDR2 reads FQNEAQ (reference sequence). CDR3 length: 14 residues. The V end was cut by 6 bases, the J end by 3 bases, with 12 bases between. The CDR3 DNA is TGTGCCAGCAGTTTGTCGGGGATCAATCAGCCCCAGCATTTT. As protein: CASSLSGINQPQHF. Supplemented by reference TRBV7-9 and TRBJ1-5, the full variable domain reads DTGVSQNPRHKITKRGQNVTFRCDPISEHNRLYWYRQTLGQGPEFLTYFQNEAQLEKSRLLSDRFSAERPKGSFSTLEIQRTEQGDSAMYLCASSLSGINQPQHFGDGTRLSIL.

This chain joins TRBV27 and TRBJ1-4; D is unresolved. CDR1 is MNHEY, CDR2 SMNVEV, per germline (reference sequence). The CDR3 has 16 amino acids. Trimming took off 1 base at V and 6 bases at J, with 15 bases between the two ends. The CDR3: CASSLYAAVWYEKLFF. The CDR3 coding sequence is TGTGCCAGCAGTTTATATGCGGCAGTGTGGTATGAAAAACTGTTTTTT.

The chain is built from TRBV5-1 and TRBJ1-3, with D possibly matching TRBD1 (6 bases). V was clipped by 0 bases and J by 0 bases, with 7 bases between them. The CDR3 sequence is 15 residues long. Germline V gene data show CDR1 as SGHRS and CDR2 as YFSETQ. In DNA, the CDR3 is TGCGCCAGCAGCTTGGGAGGGGGCTCTGGAAACACCATATATTTT. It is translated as CASSLGGGSGNTIYF.

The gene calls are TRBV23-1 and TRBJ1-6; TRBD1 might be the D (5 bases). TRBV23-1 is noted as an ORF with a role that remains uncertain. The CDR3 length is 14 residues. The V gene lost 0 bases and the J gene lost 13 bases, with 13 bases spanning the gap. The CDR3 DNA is TGCGCCAGCAGTCAATCGATCAGGGTCCGGCCCCTCCACTTT. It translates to CASSQSIRVRPLHF.